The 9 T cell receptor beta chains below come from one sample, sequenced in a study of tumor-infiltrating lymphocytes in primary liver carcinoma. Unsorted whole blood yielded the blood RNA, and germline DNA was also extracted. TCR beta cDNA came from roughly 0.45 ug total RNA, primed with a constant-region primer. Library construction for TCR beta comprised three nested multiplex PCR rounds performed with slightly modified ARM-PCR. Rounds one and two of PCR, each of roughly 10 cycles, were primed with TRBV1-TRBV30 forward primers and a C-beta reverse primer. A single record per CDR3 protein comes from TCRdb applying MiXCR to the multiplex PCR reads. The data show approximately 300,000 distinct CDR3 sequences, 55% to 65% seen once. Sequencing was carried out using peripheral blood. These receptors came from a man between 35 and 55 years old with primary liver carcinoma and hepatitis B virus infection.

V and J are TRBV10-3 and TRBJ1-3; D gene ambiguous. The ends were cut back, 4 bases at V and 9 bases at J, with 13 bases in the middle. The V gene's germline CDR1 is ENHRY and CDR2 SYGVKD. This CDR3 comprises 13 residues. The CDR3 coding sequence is TGTGCCATCAGTGCAGACCAACGAAGCACCATATATTTT. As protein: CAISADQRSTIYF.

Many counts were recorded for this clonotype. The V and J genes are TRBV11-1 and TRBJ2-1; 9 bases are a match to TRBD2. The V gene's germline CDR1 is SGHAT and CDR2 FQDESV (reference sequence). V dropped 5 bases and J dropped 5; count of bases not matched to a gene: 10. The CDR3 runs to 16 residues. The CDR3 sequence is CASSPSGLARDNEQFF. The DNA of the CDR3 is TGTGCCAGCAGCCCCTCCGGACTAGCGCGGGACAATGAGCAGTTCTTC.

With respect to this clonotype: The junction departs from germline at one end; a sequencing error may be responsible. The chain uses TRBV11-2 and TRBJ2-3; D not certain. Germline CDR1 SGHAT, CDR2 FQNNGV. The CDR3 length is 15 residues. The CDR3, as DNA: TGTGTCAGCAGCTCAGAACCTTCTTTCTTTGATACGCAGTATTTT. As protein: CVSSSEPSFFDTQYF.

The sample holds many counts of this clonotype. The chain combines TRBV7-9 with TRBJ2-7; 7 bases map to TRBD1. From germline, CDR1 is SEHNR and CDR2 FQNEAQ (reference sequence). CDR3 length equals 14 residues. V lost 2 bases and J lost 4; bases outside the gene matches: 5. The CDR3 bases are TGTGCCAGCAGCTTACAGGGGGACCTATACGAGCAGTACTTC. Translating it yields CASSLQGDLYEQYF.

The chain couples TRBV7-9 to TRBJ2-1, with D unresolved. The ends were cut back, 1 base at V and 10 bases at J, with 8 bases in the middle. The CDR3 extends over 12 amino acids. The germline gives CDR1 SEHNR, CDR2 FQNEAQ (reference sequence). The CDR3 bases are TGTGCCAGCAGCTTAGAGAAAAACGAGCAGTTCTTC. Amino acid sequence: CASSLEKNEQFF.

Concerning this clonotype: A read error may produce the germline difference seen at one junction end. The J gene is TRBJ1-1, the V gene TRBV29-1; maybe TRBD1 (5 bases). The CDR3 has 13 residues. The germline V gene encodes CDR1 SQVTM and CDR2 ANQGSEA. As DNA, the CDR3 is TGCAGTGTTGGAGGGAGGGGTACCACTGGAGCTTTCTTT. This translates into CSVGGRGTTGAFF.

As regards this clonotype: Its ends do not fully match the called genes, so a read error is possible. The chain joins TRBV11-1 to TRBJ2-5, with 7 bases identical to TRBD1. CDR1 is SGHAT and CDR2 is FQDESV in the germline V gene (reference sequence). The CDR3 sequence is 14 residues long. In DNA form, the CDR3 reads TGTGCCAGCACCCCCGGGACAGAGGTAGAGACTCAGCACTTC. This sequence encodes CASTPGTEVETQHF. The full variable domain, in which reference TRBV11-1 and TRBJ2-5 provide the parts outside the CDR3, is EAEVAQSPRYKITEKSQAVAFWCDPISGHATLYWYRQILGQGPELLVQFQDESVVDDSQLPKDRFSAERLKGVDSTLKIQPAELGDSAMYLCASTPGTEVETQHFGPGTRLLVL.

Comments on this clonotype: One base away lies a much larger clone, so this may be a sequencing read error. CDR3 coding DNA: TGCGCCAGCATCCAATCGACAGATAGCAATCAGCCCCAGCATTTT. Its translation: CASIQSTDSNQPQHF. This rearrangement joins TRBV4-1 to TRBJ1-5; maybe TRBD1 (5 bases). Germline CDR1 and CDR2: MGHRA and YSYEKL. CDR3 size: 15 residues.

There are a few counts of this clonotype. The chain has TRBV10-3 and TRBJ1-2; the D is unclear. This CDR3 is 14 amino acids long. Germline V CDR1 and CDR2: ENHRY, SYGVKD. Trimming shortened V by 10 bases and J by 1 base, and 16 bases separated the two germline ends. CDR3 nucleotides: TGTGCCACCAGATCGGACGACTATAACTATGGCTACACCTTC. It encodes CATRSDDYNYGYTF.